What follows is one T cell receptor beta chain and its context. Its antigen is still unknown. It has no much larger one-base neighbor in the sample; base qualities were not kept. The collaborating institutions used their own protocols to collect whole blood in K2EDTA tubes. For TCRbeta analysis, collaborators shipped samples as frozen whole blood, isolated PBMCs, or DNA extracted from either of those sample types. The CDR3 measures 12 amino acids from cysteine to phenylalanine. Left in the record is the CDR3 DNA by itself, 36 bases read in frame from the first base. From a lookup of the germline V gene (reference sequence), CDR1 and CDR2 are LNHDA and SQIVND. V loses 6 bases of germline sequence and J loses 8 bases, and the interval between the two ends is 13 bases. This specimen belongs to a study of blood T cell repertoires in COVID-19 (TCRdb year 2020). Study-wide context: The collaborator samples originated in the United States, Italy and Spain and spanned the acute and convalescent phases of COVID-19. The repertoires were released in a freely available public database intended as a resource for research on the immune response to SARS-CoV-2. Samples came from the ongoing ImmuneRACE study (first 160 participants) plus 1,254 subjects from 6 global collaborators. HLA class I and class II types, where available, came from metadata supplied by the sample provider rather than from assay-based typing. The sample metadata nearly always contained a de-identified subject ID, COVID-19 status, age in years and sex. Subjects who had been exposed to COVID-19, were actively infected with it, or had recovered from it provided the deeply sampled blood TCRbeta repertoires that made up the dataset. The material from the prospective study consisted of cDNA or gDNA derived from T cells, B-cell-depleted T cells, or PBMCs. What the study reported, not specific to this receptor: How much clinical and demographic metadata was included differed by source and by participant, and the metadata was provided uncurated.

TCRbeta CDR3 regions were amplified from genomic DNA using the immunoSEQ Assay, a bias-controlled multiplex PCR. Per the source publication's procedure: The number of nucleated cells in each sample was estimated by amplification of reference gene primers within the assay. To quantify the absolute abundance of each unique TCRbeta CDR3 rearrangement, sequence reads were collapsed and filtered. For each sample, productive Simpson clonality was calculated as the square root of Simpson's diversity index over productive rearrangements. TCRdb provides this immuneACCESS table in a form limited to in-frame rearrangements. Some clones are lacking; in checked studies, under half of them reflect an unresolved V gene, and why the rest are absent is not known. Clone size and V and J calls were adopted from that table, with D and trimming inferred from the DNA. Within this sample are 390,000 or so clones, with 90% of them counted one time only. Clones ranked in the top ten supply 5% to 8.5% of the sample.

This receptor was obtained from a man between 18 and 29 years old with active or convalescent COVID-19. The sample taken for sequencing was peripheral blood. Here the chain combines TRBV19 and TRBJ1-1; possibly the D gene is TRBD1, per 6 matching bases. The bases are TGTGCCAGTAGCCCCCGGACAGTCGAAGCTTTCTTT. This yields the protein CASSPRTVEAFF.